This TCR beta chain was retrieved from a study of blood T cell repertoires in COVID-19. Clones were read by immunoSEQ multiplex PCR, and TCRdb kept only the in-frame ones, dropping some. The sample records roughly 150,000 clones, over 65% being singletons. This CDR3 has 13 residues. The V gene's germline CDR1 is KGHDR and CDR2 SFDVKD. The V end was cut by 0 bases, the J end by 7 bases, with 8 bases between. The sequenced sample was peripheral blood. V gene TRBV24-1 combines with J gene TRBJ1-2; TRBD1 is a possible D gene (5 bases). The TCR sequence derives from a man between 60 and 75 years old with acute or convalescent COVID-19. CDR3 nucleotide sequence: TGTGCCACCAGTGATTTGAGGGGCGGTGGCTACACCTTC. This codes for CATSDLRGGGYTF.